The source of this TCR beta chain is a study of human T cells and chemical hapten exposure. On the study more broadly: In the sensitization step, 2% DPC was placed on approximately 2 cm by approximately 2 cm of upper inner arm skin. Across its approximately 23 weeks, the study gave patients weekly diphenylcyclopropenone doses to the scalp.

The sample's time point: patch test 1, 2 weeks after DPC sensitization. The treatment here: therapeutic diphenylcyclopropenone sensitization with weekly scalp DPC. Whole blood, unfractionated, served as the material for total RNA extraction. Between the trimmed V and J ends, which lost 0 bases and 4 bases, there was a span of 10 bases. Germline V gene sequence: CDR1 SGHKS, CDR2 YYEKEE (reference sequence). CDR3 length equals 14 residues. This clonotype was recorded at least ten times. TCRdb recomputed calls from the RACE reads with MiXCR, one row per CDR3 protein. The data hold more than 35,000 distinct CDR3 sequences, with around 6.5% observed a single time.

Sequenced material: whole blood, taken in connection with sensitization to the hapten diphenylcyclopropenone (DPC). The clonotype originates from a woman aged 25 to 39 with alopecia areata. Some clones in this sample may be carry-over from other donors' samples. This chain connects TRBV5-5 to TRBJ1-1, with TRBD1 as a possible D gene (6 bases). CDR3 in DNA: TGTGCCAGCAGCTTGGGGCAGGGGAGCACTGAAGCTTTCTTT. Amino acids: CASSLGQGSTEAFF.